This T cell receptor (beta chain) was sequenced during a study of blood T cell repertoires in COVID-19. For the study at large: T cells, B-cell-depleted T cells, or PBMCs supplied cDNA or gDNA.

This clone came up once. In the source study's methods: Researchers report that nucleated cell counts were estimated from reference gene primer amplification. This table comes from immunoSEQ multiplex PCR, and its TCRdb copy is limited to in-frame clones, with some not included. V and J calls and clone size are given by that table; D and trimming were obtained from the DNA. The data hold some 80,000 clones, with around 90% observed a single time. The CDR3 runs 20 residues. Germline-derived CDR1 and CDR2 are WSHSY and SAAADI. After removal of 6 bases from V and 0 bases from J, the junction contained 20 bases not matched to a gene.

The sample comprised peripheral blood. The V gene is TRBV10-2, the J gene TRBJ1-5; 7 nucleotides align to TRBD1. The receptor was derived from a human donor in a cohort sampled during active COVID-19. CDR3 nucleotide sequence: TGCGCCAGCAGCGAGGGAGGGGGCGAACTAAAAGCTTCTAGCAATCAGCCCCAGCATTTT. Its translation: CASSEGGGELKASSNQPQHF.